These 18 T cell receptor beta chains originate from one sample sequenced in a study of CD8 T cells in Susac syndrome. The RNA, about 0.45 to 1 ug, was put through reverse transcription using random hexamers. TCRdb analysed the immunoSEQ multiplex PCR reads with MiXCR anew, one entry per CDR3 protein. This sample has about 210,000 distinct CDR3 sequences, with approximately 95% found just once. The sequencing input was CD4+ T cells from PBMCs. These receptors were taken from a human donor in good health.

The J gene is TRBJ2-5, the V gene TRBV3-1; 7 nucleotides line up with TRBD1. This CDR3 is 13 amino acids long. The germline V gene encodes CDR1 LGHDT and CDR2 YNNKEL (reference sequence). The V and J ends lost 1 base and 10 bases, in that order; junction bases with no gene match: 6. The CDR3 DNA sequence: TGTGCCAGCAGCCAAGGGGACAGCGGTATCCAGTACTTC. Its protein product is CASSQGDSGIQYF.

The sample holds one count of this clonotype. The CDR3 DNA is TGTGCCAGCAGCTTGGCGACAGCCCCCTACGAGCAGTACGTC. Its translation is CASSLATAPYEQYV. The chain combines TRBV5-4 with TRBJ2-7; possibly TRBD1 for D (5 bases). CDR1 SGHNT and CDR2 YYREEE come from the germline V gene (reference sequence). Trimming removed 0 bases from V and 2 bases from J, with 9 bases in between. This CDR3 contains 14 residues.

The V and J genes are TRBV7-9 and TRBJ1-2, with 7 bases fitting TRBD1. CDR3 length equals 15 residues. The V and J ends lost 4 bases and 4 bases, in that order; junction bases with no gene match: 9. CDR1 SEHNR and CDR2 FQNEAQ come from the germline V gene (reference sequence). Here the CDR3 DNA reads TGTGCCAGCAGCTCCCATCATCGGACAGGCTATGGCTACACCTTC. Protein: CASSSHHRTGYGYTF.

This chain joins TRBV10-1 and TRBJ2-1, with TRBD2 matching over 7 bases. The CDR3 contains 15 residues. CDR1 and CDR2 (germline): WNHNN, SYGVQD (reference sequence). V was clipped by 3 bases and J by 6 bases; unmatched bases: 8. CDR3 DNA sequence: TGCGCCAGCAGTGAATTATCGGCTAGCGGCAATGAGCAGTTCTTC. Translation: CASSELSASGNEQFF.

The rearrangement joins TRBV30 to TRBJ2-1; D remains unclear. The CDR3 length is 11 residues. The germline CDR1 and CDR2 sequences are GTSNPN and SVGIG (reference sequence). V lost 7 bases and J lost 10, with 14 bases in between. The CDR3 coding sequence is TGTGCCTACGAAATAGTGGACGAGCAGTTCTTC. Its protein product is CAYEIVDEQFF.

The table lists this clonotype with a count of one. This chain joins TRBV3-1 and TRBJ2-7, with a possible D match to TRBD1 (5 bases). Trimming stripped 1 base from V and 6 bases from J, with 13 bases between. The germline V gene has CDR1 LGHDT and CDR2 YNNKEL (reference sequence). CDR3 length equals 14 residues. The CDR3 DNA follows: TGTGCCAGCAGCCAAGTGCCCCAGGGTGGCGAGCAGTACTTC. Encoded protein: CASSQVPQGGEQYF.

The chain couples TRBV29-1 to TRBJ2-1; the D call may be TRBD1 or TRBD2 (5 bases each). The CDR3 sequence is 15 residues long. V lost 3 bases, J lost 1 base, and 13 bases lay in between. Germline CDR1 is SQVTM and CDR2 is ANQGSEA. The DNA for the CDR3 is TGCAGCGTTGAGCTGGGGGTTCGATCCTACAATGAGCAGTTCTTC. Protein: CSVELGVRSYNEQFF.

The gene calls are TRBV19 and TRBJ2-5, with a possible D match to TRBD2 (6 bases). The V gene lost 3 bases and the J gene lost 5 bases, with 13 bases spanning the gap. The CDR3 contains 14 residues. Germline-derived CDR1 and CDR2 are LNHDA and SQIVND (reference sequence). DNA of the CDR3: TGTGCCAGTAGTATTAGGTCTGGGGGGGAGACCCAGTACTTC. Translated: CASSIRSGGETQYF. Based on the CDR3 plus reference TRBV19 and TRBJ2-5, the full variable domain is DGGITQSPKYLFRKEGQNVTLSCEQNLNHDAMYWYRQDPGQGLRLIYYSQIVNDFQKGDIAEGYSVSREKKESFPLTVTSAQKNPTAFYLCASSIRSGGETQYFGPGTRLLVL.

The CDR3 sequence is CAWMRNRNSPLHF. The CDR3 nucleotides read TGTGCCTGGATGCGGAATCGAAATTCACCCCTCCACTTT. The chain has TRBV30 and TRBJ1-6; D not certain. Deletions cut 4 bases from V and 7 bases from J, with 11 bases between. In germline, CDR1 is GTSNPN, CDR2 SVGIG (reference sequence). The CDR3 loop spans 13 amino acids.

The rearrangement joins TRBV5-4 to TRBJ1-1; D is unresolved. V dropped 0 bases and J dropped 5 bases, with 8 bases sitting between them. This CDR3 is 13 amino acids long. Germline CDR1 and CDR2: SGHNT and YYREEE (reference sequence). CDR3 loop: CASSLDSSTEAFF. Written as DNA, the CDR3 is TGTGCCAGCAGCTTGGACAGTTCGACTGAAGCTTTCTTT.

V and J are TRBV11-1 and TRBJ2-3, with D perhaps matching TRBD1 or TRBD2 (5 bases each). CDR1 and CDR2 from the germline V gene are SGHAT and FQDESV (reference sequence). CDR3 size: 13 residues. V lost 3 bases, J lost 4 bases, and 8 bases lay in between. As DNA, the CDR3 is TGTGCCAGCAGCTTCCGGGGCGCAGATACGCAGTATTTT. This translates into CASSFRGADTQYF.

The sample holds a few counts of this clonotype. The chain uses TRBV27 and TRBJ1-2; D remains ambiguous. From germline, CDR1 is MNHEY and CDR2 SMNVEV (reference sequence). CDR3 length equals 9 residues. Deletions cut 8 bases from V and 8 bases from J, with 6 bases between. DNA of the CDR3: TGTGCCAGCTCTGGGGGCTACACCTTC. It specifies CASSGGYTF.

CDR3 sequence (DNA): TGTGCCAGCAGCTGGGGGGGCGGCTCCTACAATGAGCAGTTCTTC. It translates to CASSWGGGSYNEQFF. V gene TRBV5-4 combines with J gene TRBJ2-1; D might be TRBD2 (7 bases). Germline lookup yields CDR1 SGHNT and CDR2 YYREEE (reference sequence). The CDR3 sequence is 15 residues long. V dropped 3 bases and J dropped 0 bases, with 10 bases sitting between them.

The chain uses TRBV30 and TRBJ2-7, with TRBD2 matching over 11 bases. Germline V CDR1 and CDR2: GTSNPN, SVGIG (reference sequence). V gave up 2 bases and J gave up 7 bases; unmatched junction bases: 10. The CDR3 is made up of 15 amino acids. This CDR3 reads CAWSSWGSGRGEQYV. The CDR3, as DNA: TGTGCCTGGAGTTCCTGGGGTAGCGGGAGGGGAGAGCAGTACGTC.

The chain recombines TRBV3-1 with TRBJ2-1; D remains ambiguous. Germline loops: CDR1 LGHDT, CDR2 YNNKEL (reference sequence). V was shortened by 2 bases and J by 5 bases, with 10 bases between the two germline ends. CDR3 length: 14 residues. CDR3 protein: CASSQSRVNNEQFF. The CDR3 nucleotides read TGTGCCAGCAGCCAAAGTAGGGTGAACAATGAGCAGTTCTTC.

A single count supports this clonotype. The rearrangement uses TRBV18 and TRBJ2-3, with D perhaps TRBD2 (6 bases). The CDR3 totals 16 residues. Trimming left V 3 bases short and J 1 base short, with 14 bases between. CDR1 KGHSH and CDR2 LQKENI come from the germline V gene. The CDR3 loop is CASSPPGGARTDTQYF. CDR3 nucleotides: TGTGCCAGCTCACCGCCTGGCGGGGCTCGCACAGATACGCAGTATTTT.

This clonotype was found once. This chain uses TRBV9 with TRBJ2-1; 9 bases align to TRBD1. Germline values: CDR1 SGDLS, CDR2 YYNGEE. The CDR3 has 19 amino acids. J lost 6 bases, V lost 4 bases, and 20 bases had no gene match. The CDR3 DNA reads TGTGCCAGCAGCCCAGAGACAGGGGGAGGGATCTCCTTTAGCAATGAGCAGTTCTTC. Protein sequence: CASSPETGGGISFSNEQFF.

CDR3 sequence (DNA): TGTGCCAGCAGTTTACAGGGTTGGGGCTACACCTTC. Protein sequence: CASSLQGWGYTF. The rearrangement joins TRBV12-3 or TRBV12-4 to TRBJ1-2; maybe TRBD1 (5 bases). The CDR3 is 12 amino acids. Trimming pared 2 bases from V and 8 bases from J, leaving 9 bases between.